The 11 T cell receptor beta chains presented below share a single source sample, sequenced in a study of cytomegalovirus exposure and HLA in healthy donors (dated by TCRdb to the late 2010s). Library generation was performed with the immunoSEQ multiplex PCR assay. The multiplex PCR relied on a mix of 60 forward primers for TCR Vbeta segments and 13 reverse primers for TCR Jbeta segments. TCRdb obtained this table from immuneACCESS and retained in-frame rearrangements with V and J assigned. These tables miss some clones; where compared with another copy, unresolved V genes account for less than half of the shortfall, and the remainder is unexplained. Within this sample are about 150,000 clones, with about 85% of them counted one time only. 1.5% to 2.5% of the sample is in the top ten clones. Sequencing was performed on PBMCs. The receptor source for this set is a man aged 18-30 years in good health and CMV-seronegative.

The chain is built from TRBV15 and TRBJ1-1, with D perhaps matching TRBD1 (5 bases). Germline V gene sequence: CDR1 LNHNV, CDR2 YYDKDF (reference sequence). V lost 5 bases and J lost 8, with 21 bases in between. The CDR3 is 15 residues long. This CDR3 is CATSPEMSMGQEAFF. The CDR3 DNA reads TGTGCCACCAGCCCCGAAATGAGCATGGGGCAGGAAGCTTTCTTT.

This clone was recorded a few times. This chain joins TRBV4-1 and TRBJ2-2; TRBD1 agrees at 7 bases. CDR3 length equals 21 residues. Germline V gene lookup returns CDR1 MGHRA and CDR2 YSYEKL. V lost 8 bases, J lost 3 bases, and 27 bases stayed unmatched. The CDR3 nucleotides read TGCGCCAGCGCAGATAACAGGGGATCAGGTTCGCACCGATACGACACCGGGGAGCTGTTTTTT. It is translated as CASADNRGSGSHRYDTGELFF.

The genes are TRBV5-4 and TRBJ1-2, with D possibly matching TRBD1 (6 bases). From germline, CDR1 is SGHNT and CDR2 YYREEE (reference sequence). Deletions cut 4 bases from V and 7 bases from J, with 17 bases between. This CDR3 contains 14 residues. CDR3 bases: TGTGCCAGCAGCCCGGGACAAGGGCGGAGTGGCTACACCTTC. Translation gives CASSPGQGRSGYTF.

The chain combines TRBV5-6 with TRBJ1-4, with a tentative D call TRBD1 (6 bases). Germline V gene lookup returns CDR1 SGHDT and CDR2 YYEEEE. With 4 bases removed from V and 2 bases from J, the gap between germline ends came to 12 bases. The CDR3 spans 15 residues. For the CDR3, the DNA is TGTGCCAGCAGCCCACAGGGTCTCACTAATGAAAAACTGTTTTTT. Its protein product is CASSPQGLTNEKLFF.

The rearrangement joins TRBV6-5 to TRBJ1-5, with 8 bases fitting TRBD1. CDR1 and CDR2 (germline): MNHEY, SVGAGI. J was trimmed by 4 bases and V by 4 bases; bases with no gene match: 9. This CDR3 spans 16 amino acids. The CDR3 DNA follows: TGTGCCAGCAGTTCTCCGGGACAGGAACCTAATCAGCCCCAGCATTTT. The encoded protein is CASSSPGQEPNQPQHF.

The chain links TRBV29-1 to TRBJ1-1; 7 bases agree with TRBD1. V shed 7 bases, J shed 11 bases, and the junction held 7 bases outside the gene matches. CDR3 length: 10 amino acids. The germline V gene encodes CDR1 SQVTM and CDR2 ANQGSEA. The CDR3, as DNA: TGCAGCGCTGGAGGGACAGACGCTTTCTTT. This codes for CSAGGTDAFF.

The chain employs TRBV5-1 and TRBJ2-7; 12 nucleotides line up with TRBD1. Trimming took 3 bases from V and 7 from J; bases not matched to a gene: 5. CDR1 SGHRS and CDR2 YFSETQ come from the germline V gene. The CDR3 extends over 14 amino acids. The CDR3 DNA is TGCGCCAGCAGCTCGGGACAGGGGGCGAGGGAGCAGTACTTC. Translation gives CASSSGQGAREQYF.

This chain uses TRBV5-1 with TRBJ2-5, with D maybe TRBD2 (6 bases). Germline assignment: CDR1 SGHRS and CDR2 YFSETQ. The CDR3 totals 16 residues. Trimming removed 0 bases at V and 0 bases at J, with 12 bases between. DNA of the CDR3: TGCGCCAGCAGCTTGGTGGGACTCCCGTACCAAGAGACCCAGTACTTC. This codes for CASSLVGLPYQETQYF.

V is TRBV29-1 and J is TRBJ2-5, with D perhaps TRBD2 (5 bases). V was pared by 1 base and J by 2 bases, with 11 bases between. CDR1 and CDR2 from the germline V gene are SQVTM and ANQGSEA. The CDR3 consists of 14 residues. CDR3 bases: TGCAGCGTTGAAGGCGGGCTCCCTCAAGAGACCCAGTACTTC. Amino acid sequence: CSVEGGLPQETQYF.

The gene calls are TRBV7-6 and TRBJ2-3; the match to TRBD2 covers 11 bases. The CDR3 covers 17 residues. V shed 0 bases, J shed 3 bases, and the junction held 5 bases outside the gene matches. CDR1 is SGHVS and CDR2 is FNYEAQ in the germline V gene. The chain's CDR3 is CASSLASSGRKTDTQYF. The CDR3 bases are TGTGCCAGCAGCTTAGCCTCTAGCGGGAGGAAAACAGATACGCAGTATTTT.

This clone was observed a few times. The J gene is TRBJ2-3, the V gene TRBV5-4; weak D call: TRBD2 (6 bases). Looked up from germline, CDR1 is SGHNT and CDR2 is YYREEE (reference sequence). V dropped 4 bases and J dropped 1 base, with 16 bases sitting between them. The CDR3 has 16 amino acids. CDR3 amino acids: CASSPGGASRTDTQYF. DNA of the CDR3: TGTGCCAGCAGCCCGGGCGGGGCCAGCCGCACAGATACGCAGTATTTT.